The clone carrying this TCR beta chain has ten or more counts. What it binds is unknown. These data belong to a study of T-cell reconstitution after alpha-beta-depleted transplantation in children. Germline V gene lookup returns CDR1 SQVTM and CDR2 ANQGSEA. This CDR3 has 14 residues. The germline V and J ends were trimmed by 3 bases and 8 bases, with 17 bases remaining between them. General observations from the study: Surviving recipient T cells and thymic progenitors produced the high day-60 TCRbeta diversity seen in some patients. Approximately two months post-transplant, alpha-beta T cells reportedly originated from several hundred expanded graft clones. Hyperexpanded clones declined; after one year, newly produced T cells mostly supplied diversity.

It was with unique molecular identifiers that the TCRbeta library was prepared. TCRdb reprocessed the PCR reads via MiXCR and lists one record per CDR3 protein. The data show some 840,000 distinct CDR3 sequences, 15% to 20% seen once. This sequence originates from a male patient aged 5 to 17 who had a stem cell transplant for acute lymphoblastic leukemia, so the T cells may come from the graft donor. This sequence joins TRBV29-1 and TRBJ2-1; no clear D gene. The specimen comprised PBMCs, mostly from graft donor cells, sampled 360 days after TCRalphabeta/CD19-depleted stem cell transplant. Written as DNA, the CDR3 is TGCAGCGTTGAGGGGTATTTCCCTACTCATGAGCAGTTCTTC. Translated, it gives CSVEGYFPTHEQFF.